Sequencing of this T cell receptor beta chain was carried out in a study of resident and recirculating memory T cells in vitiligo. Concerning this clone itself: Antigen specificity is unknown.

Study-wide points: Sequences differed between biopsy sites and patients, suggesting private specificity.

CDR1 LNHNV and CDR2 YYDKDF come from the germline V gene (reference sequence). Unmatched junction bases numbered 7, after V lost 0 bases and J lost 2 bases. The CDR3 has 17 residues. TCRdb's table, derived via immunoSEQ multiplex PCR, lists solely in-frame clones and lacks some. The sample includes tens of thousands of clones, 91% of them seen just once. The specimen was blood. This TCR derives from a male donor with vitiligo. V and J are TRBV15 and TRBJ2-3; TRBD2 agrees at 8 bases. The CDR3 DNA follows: TGTGCCACCAGCAGAGATAGCGGGGCAGGCCCCACAGATACGCAGTATTTT. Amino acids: CATSRDSGAGPTDTQYF.